A single T cell receptor beta chain is shown here with its context. This entry comes from a study of blood T cell repertoires in COVID-19. Study-level background: Acute and convalescent COVID-19 samples came from the United States, Italy and Spain. Sources were T cells, B-cell-depleted T cells, or PBMCs; the material itself was cDNA or gDNA.

Generated by immunoSEQ multiplex PCR, the TCRdb table keeps only in-frame clones and is missing some. The sample lists about 98,000 clones, 82% occurring once. Germline-derived CDR1 and CDR2 are SGHTA and FQGNSA. The ends were cut back, 1 base at V and 1 base at J, with 7 bases in the middle. CDR3 length equals 15 residues. The sequenced sample was peripheral blood. V usage is TRBV7-2 and J usage is TRBJ2-2; D unresolved. The TCR was taken from a man between 65 and 85 years old with active or convalescent COVID-19. The chain's CDR3 is CASSLELMNTGELFF. The DNA of the CDR3 is TGTGCCAGCAGCTTAGAACTCATGAACACCGGGGAGCTGTTTTTT. Combining the CDR3 with reference TRBV7-2 and TRBJ2-2 gives the whole variable domain GAGVSQSPSNKVTEKGKDVELRCDPISGHTALYWYRQSLGQGLEFLIYFQGNSAPDKSGLPSDRFSAERTGGSVSTLTIQRTQQEDSAVYLCASSLELMNTGELFFGEGSRLTVL.